The entry that follows covers one T cell receptor beta chain sequence. This sample is drawn from a study of human T cells and chemical hapten exposure. Study at large: Sensitization used 2% DPC on around 2 cm by around 2 cm upper inner arm skin.

TCRdb reanalysed the RACE reads using MiXCR and keeps one entry per CDR3 protein. The sample contains 300,000 to 400,000 distinct CDR3 sequences, approximately 5.1% of which appear only once. Trimming left V 6 bases short and J 0 bases short, with 12 bases between. The CDR3 consists of 15 residues. Looked up from germline, CDR1 is MNHEY and CDR2 is SVGAGI. The time point is: pre-sensitization, week 0. Treatment meaning: therapeutic diphenylcyclopropenone sensitization with weekly scalp DPC. The chain employs TRBV6-5 and TRBJ1-3, with a tentative D call TRBD1 (6 bases). The receptor comes from a woman aged 45 to 65 with alopecia areata. Some clones in this sample may be carry-over from other donors' samples. The source was whole blood, collected in connection with sensitization to the hapten diphenylcyclopropenone (DPC). CDR3 residues: CASRRDTSSGNTIYF. The CDR3, as DNA: TGTGCCAGCAGGAGGGACACGAGCTCTGGAAACACCATATATTTT.